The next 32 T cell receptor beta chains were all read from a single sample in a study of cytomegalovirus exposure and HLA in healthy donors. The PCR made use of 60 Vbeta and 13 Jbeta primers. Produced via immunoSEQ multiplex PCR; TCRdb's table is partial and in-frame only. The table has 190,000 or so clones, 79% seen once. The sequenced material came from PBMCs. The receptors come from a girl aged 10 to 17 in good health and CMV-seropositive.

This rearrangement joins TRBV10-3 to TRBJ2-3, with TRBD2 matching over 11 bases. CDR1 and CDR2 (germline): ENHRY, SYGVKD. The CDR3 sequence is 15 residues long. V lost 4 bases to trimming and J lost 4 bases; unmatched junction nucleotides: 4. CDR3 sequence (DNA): TGTGCCATCAGTGGTAGCGGGGGGGGGCCAGATACGCAGTATTTT. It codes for CAISGSGGGPDTQYF.

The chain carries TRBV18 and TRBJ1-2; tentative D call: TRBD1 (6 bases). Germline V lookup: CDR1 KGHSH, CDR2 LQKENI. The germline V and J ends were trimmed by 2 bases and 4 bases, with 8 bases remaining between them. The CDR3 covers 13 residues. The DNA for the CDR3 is TGTGCCAGCTCACCAACAGGGCCCTATGGCTACACCTTC. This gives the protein CASSPTGPYGYTF.

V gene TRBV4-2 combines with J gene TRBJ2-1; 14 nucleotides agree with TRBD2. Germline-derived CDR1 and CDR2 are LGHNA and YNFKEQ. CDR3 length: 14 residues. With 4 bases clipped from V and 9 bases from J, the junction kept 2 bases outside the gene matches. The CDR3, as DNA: TGTGCCAGCAGCCTGACTAGCGGGGGGGTTGAGCAGTTCTTC. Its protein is CASSLTSGGVEQFF.

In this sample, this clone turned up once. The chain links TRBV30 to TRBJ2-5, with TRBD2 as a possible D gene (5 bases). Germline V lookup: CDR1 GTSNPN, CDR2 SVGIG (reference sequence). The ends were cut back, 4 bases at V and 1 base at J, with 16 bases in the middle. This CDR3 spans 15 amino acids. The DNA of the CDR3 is TGTGCCTGGAACCACGGGAACGGAGTCCAAGAGACCCAGTACTTC. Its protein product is CAWNHGNGVQETQYF. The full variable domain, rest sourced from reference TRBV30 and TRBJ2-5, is SQTIHQWPATLVQPVGSPLSLECTVEGTSNPNLYWYRQAAGRGLQLLFYSVGIGQISSEVPQNLSASRPQDRQFILSSKKLLLSDSGFYLCAWNHGNGVQETQYFGPGTRLLVL.

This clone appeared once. CDR3: CASSRQTGDGSPLHF. The CDR3, as DNA: TGTGCCAGTAGCCGCCAAACAGGGGACGGTTCACCCCTCCACTTT. V gene TRBV19 combines with J gene TRBJ1-6, with TRBD1 matching over 7 bases. CDR3 length: 15 amino acids. Germline-derived CDR1 and CDR2 are LNHDA and SQIVND (reference sequence). V was pared by 6 bases and J by 9 bases, with 11 bases of the junction left unmatched.

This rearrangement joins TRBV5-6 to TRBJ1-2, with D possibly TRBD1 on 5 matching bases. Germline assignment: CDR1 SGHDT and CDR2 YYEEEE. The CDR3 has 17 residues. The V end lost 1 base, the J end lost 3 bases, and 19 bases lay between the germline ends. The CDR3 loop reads CASSLPGRWGEDYGYTF. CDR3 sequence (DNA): TGTGCCAGCAGCTTGCCGGGCCGTTGGGGGGAGGACTATGGCTACACCTTC.

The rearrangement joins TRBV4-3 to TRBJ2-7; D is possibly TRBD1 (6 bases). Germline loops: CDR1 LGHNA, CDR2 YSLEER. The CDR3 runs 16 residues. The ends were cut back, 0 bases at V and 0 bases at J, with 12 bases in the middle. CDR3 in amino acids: CASSQDAGGHSYEQYF. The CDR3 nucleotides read TGCGCCAGCAGCCAAGATGCTGGGGGCCACTCCTACGAGCAGTACTTC.

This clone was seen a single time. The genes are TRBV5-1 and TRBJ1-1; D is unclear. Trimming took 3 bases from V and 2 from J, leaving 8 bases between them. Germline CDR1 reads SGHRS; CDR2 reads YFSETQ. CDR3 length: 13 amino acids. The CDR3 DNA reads TGCGCCAGCAGCTCGATGGCAAACACTGAAGCTTTCTTT. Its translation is CASSSMANTEAFF.

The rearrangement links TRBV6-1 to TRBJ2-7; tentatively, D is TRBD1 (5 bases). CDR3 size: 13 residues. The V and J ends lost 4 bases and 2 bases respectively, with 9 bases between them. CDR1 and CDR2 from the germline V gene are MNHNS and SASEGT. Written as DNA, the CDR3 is TGTGCCAGCAGTGCCAGGGAAACCTACGAGCAGTACTTC. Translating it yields CASSARETYEQYF.

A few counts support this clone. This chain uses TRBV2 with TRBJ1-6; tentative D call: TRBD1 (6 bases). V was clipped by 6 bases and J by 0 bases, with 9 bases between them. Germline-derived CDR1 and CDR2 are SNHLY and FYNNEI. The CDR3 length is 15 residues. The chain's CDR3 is CASRRGNSYNSPLHF. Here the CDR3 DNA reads TGTGCCAGCAGGAGGGGGAACTCCTATAATTCACCCCTCCACTTT.

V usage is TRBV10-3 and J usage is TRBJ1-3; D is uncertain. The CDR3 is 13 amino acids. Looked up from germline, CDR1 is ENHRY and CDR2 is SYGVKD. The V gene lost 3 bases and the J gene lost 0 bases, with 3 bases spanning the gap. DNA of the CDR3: TGTGCCATCAGTGACATCTCTGGAAACACCATATATTTT. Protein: CAISDISGNTIYF.

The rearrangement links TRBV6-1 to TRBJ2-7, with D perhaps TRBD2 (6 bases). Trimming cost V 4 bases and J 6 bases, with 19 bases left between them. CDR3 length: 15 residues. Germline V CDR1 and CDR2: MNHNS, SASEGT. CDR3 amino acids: CASSAEGPGGFEQYF. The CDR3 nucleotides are TGTGCCAGCAGTGCGGAGGGACCCGGGGGTTTCGAGCAGTACTTC.

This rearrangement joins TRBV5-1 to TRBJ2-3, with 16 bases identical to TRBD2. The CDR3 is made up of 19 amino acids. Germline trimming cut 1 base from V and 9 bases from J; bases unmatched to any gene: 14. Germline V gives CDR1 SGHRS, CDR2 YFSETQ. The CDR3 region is CASSLFTGLAGGFLATQYF. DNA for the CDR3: TGCGCCAGCAGCTTGTTCACGGGACTAGCGGGGGGGTTCTTGGCGACGCAGTATTTT. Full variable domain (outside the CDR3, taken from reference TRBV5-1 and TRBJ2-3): KAGVTQTPRYLIKTRGQQVTLSCSPISGHRSVSWYQQTPGQGLQFLFEYFSETQRNKGNFPGRFSGRQFSNSRSEMNVSTLELGDSALYLCASSLFTGLAGGFLATQYFGPGTRLTVL.

CDR3 residues: CASSLGGDRVREAFF. In DNA, the CDR3 is TGTGCCAGCAGCTTAGGGGGCGACAGGGTCCGTGAGGCTTTCTTT. V and J are TRBV7-2 and TRBJ1-1; 7 nucleotides agree with TRBD1. The CDR3 has 15 amino acids. V lost 1 base and J lost 11; bases outside the gene matches: 13. CDR1 and CDR2 from the germline V gene are SGHTA and FQGNSA.

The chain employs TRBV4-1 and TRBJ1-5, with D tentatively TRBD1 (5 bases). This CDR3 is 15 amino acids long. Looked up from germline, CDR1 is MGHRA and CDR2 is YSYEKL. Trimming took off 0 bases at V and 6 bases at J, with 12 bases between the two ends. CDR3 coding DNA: TGCGCCAGCAGCCAAGATCGGATCGGGGGTCAGCCCCAGCATTTT. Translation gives CASSQDRIGGQPQHF.

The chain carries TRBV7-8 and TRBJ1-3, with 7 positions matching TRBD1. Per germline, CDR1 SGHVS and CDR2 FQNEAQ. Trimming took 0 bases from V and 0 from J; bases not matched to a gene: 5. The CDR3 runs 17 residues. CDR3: CASSLAWDSLSGNTIYF. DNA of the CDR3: TGTGCCAGCAGCTTAGCGTGGGACAGCCTCTCTGGAAACACCATATATTTT.

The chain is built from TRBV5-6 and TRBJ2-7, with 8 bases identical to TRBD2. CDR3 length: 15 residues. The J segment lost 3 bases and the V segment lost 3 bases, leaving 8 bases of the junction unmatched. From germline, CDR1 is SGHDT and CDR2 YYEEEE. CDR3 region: CASSSGIAGLYEQYF. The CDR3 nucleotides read TGTGCCAGCAGCTCGGGGATAGCGGGGCTCTACGAGCAGTACTTC.

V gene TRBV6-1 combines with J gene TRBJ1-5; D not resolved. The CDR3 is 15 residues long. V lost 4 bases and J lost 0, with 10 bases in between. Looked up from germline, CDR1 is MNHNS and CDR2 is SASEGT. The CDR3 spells CASSVGVNSNQPQHF. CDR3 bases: TGTGCCAGCAGTGTCGGGGTCAATAGCAATCAGCCCCAGCATTTT.

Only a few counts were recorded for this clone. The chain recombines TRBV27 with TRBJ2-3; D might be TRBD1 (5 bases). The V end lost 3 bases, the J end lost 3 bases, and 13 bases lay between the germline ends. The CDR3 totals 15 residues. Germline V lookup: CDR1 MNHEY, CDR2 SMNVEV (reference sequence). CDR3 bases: TGTGCCAGCAGTTTTAAGCGTGGGGCTACAGATACGCAGTATTTT. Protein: CASSFKRGATDTQYF.

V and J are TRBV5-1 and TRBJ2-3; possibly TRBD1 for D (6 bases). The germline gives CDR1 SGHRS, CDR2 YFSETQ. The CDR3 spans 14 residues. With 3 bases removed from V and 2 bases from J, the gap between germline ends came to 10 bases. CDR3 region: CASSWGQPTDTQYF. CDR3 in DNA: TGCGCCAGCAGCTGGGGGCAGCCCACAGATACGCAGTATTTT. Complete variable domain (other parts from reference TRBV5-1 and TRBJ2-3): KAGVTQTPRYLIKTRGQQVTLSCSPISGHRSVSWYQQTPGQGLQFLFEYFSETQRNKGNFPGRFSGRQFSNSRSEMNVSTLELGDSALYLCASSWGQPTDTQYFGPGTRLTVL.

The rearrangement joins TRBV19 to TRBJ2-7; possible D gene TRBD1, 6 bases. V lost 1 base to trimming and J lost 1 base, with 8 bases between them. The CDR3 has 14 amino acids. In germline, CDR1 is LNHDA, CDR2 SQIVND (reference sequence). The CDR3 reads CASSIAGTSYEQYF. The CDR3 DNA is TGTGCCAGTAGTATAGCGGGGACATCCTACGAGCAGTACTTC.

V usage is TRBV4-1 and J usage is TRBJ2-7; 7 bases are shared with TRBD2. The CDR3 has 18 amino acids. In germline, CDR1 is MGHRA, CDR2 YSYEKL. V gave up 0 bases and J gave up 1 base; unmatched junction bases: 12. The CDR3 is CASSQDMGSGGPSYEQYF. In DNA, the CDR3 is TGCGCCAGCAGCCAAGATATGGGGTCGGGGGGACCGTCCTACGAGCAGTACTTC.

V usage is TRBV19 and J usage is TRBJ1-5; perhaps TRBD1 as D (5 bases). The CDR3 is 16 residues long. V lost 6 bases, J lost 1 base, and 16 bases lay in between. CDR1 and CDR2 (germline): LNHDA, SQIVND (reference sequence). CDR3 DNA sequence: TGTGCCAGTAGGACCCGGGGAGGGGAGAGCAATCAGCCCCAGCATTTT. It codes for CASRTRGGESNQPQHF.

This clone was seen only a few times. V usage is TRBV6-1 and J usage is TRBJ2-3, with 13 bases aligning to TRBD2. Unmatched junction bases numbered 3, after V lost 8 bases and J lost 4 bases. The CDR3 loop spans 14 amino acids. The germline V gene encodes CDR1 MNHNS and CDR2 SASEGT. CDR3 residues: CASQGLAGADTQYF. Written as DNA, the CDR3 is TGTGCCAGCCAAGGACTAGCGGGAGCAGATACGCAGTATTTT.

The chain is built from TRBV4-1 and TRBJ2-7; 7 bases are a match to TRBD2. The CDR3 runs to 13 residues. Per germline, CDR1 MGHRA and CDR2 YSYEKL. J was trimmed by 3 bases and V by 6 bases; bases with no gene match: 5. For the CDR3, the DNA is TGCGCCAGCAGTCCGGCGGGGGACTACGAGCAGTACTTC. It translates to CASSPAGDYEQYF.

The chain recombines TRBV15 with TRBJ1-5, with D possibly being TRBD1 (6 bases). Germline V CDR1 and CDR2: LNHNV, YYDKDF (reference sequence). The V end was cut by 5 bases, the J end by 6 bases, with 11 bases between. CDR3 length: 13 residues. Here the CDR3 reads CATSWVGGQPQHF. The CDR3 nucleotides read TGTGCCACCAGCTGGGTAGGGGGTCAGCCCCAGCATTTT.

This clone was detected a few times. Here the CDR3 reads CASSQDRQGRTDTQYF. Written as DNA, the CDR3 is TGCGCCAGCAGCCAAGACCGACAGGGGCGCACAGATACGCAGTATTTT. The chain joins TRBV4-3 to TRBJ2-3; 8 nucleotides agree with TRBD1. From germline, CDR1 is LGHNA and CDR2 YSLEER. The length of the CDR3 is 16 residues. Trimming at V came to 0 bases and at J to 1 base, leaving 3 bases not matched to a gene.

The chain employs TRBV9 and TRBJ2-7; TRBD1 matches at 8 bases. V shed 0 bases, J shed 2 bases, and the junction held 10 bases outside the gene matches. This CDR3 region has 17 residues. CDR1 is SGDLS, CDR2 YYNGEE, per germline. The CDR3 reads CASSVVDPRQGTYEQYF. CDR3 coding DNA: TGTGCCAGCAGCGTAGTTGACCCGAGACAGGGGACCTACGAGCAGTACTTC. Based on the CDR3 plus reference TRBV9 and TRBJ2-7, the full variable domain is DSGVTQTPKHLITATGQRVTLRCSPRSGDLSVYWYQQSLDQGLQFLIQYYNGEERAKGNILERFSAQQFPDLHSELNLSSLELGDSALYFCASSVVDPRQGTYEQYFGPGTRLTVT.

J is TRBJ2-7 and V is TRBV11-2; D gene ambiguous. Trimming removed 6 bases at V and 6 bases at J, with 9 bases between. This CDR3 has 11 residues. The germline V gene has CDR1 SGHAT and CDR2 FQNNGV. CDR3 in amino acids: CASSLSREQYF. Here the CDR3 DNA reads TGTGCCAGCAGTCTATCGCGCGAGCAGTACTTC.

CDR3: CASSLTGLAGGFTDTQYF. For the CDR3, the DNA is TGTGCCAGCAGCTTGACGGGACTAGCGGGGGGGTTCACAGATACGCAGTATTTT. The rearrangement joins TRBV5-6 to TRBJ2-3; TRBD2 matches 16 bases. The V gene's germline CDR1 is SGHDT and CDR2 YYEEEE. The CDR3 has 18 residues. V lost 1 base and J lost 2; bases outside the gene matches: 4.

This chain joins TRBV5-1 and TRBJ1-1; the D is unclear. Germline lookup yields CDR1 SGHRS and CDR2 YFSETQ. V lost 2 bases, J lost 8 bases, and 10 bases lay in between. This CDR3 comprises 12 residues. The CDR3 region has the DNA TGCGCCAGCAGCTTAGGAGCGAAAGAAGCTTTCTTT. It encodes CASSLGAKEAFF.

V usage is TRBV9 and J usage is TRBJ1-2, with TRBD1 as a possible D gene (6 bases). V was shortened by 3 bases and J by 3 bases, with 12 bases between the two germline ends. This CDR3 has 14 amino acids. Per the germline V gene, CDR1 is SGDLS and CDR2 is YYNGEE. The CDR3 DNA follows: TGTGCCAGCAGCGGCGACAGGACGTACTATGGCTACACCTTC. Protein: CASSGDRTYYGYTF.